This T cell receptor beta chain was recovered during a study of low-dose radiotherapy and immunotherapy resistance in tumors. Trimming removed 0 bases from V and 7 bases from J; junction bases left unmatched: 3. The CDR3 is made up of 14 amino acids. Germline V lookup: CDR1 DFQATT, CDR2 SNEGSKA (reference sequence). Ten or more counts support this clonotype. Time point in this sample: after trial treatment. As to treatment: LDRT plus nivolumab, ipilimumab, low-dose cyclophosphamide and aspirin (RACIN trial). Gene-specific TRAV and TRBV primers were used for first-strand cDNA, covering alpha and beta chains. For amplifying TCRs, the PCR ran for approximately 18 cycles with Phusion, which was used together with a constant-region primer and the adapter on the V primers. TCRdb processed the reads anew with MiXCR; each CDR3 protein has one entry. The table shows around 80,000 distinct CDR3 sequences, with about 17% occurring only once.

The TCR was taken from a male donor with prostate cancer. Sequences were derived from PBMCs, sampled after low-dose radiotherapy plus immunotherapy. The chain employs TRBV20-1 and TRBJ1-6, with 7 bases identical to TRBD1. DNA for the CDR3: TGCAGTGCTAGAGATTTGACAGGGAATTCACCCCTCCACTTT. Amino acid sequence: CSARDLTGNSPLHF.